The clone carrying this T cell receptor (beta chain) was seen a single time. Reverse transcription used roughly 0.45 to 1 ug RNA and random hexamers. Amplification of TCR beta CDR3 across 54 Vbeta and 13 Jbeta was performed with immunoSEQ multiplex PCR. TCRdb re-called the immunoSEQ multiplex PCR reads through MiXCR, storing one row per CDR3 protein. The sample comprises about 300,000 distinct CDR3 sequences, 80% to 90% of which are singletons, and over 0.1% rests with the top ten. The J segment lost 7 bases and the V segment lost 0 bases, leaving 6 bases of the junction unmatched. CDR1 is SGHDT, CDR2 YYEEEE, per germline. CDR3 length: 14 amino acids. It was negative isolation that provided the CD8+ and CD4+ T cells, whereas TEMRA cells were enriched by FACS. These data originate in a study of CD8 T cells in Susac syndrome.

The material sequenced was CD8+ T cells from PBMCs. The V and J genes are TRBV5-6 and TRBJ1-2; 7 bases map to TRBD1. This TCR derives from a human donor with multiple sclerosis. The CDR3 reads CASSLGDSVRGYTF. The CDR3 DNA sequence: TGTGCCAGCAGCTTGGGGGACAGTGTTCGTGGCTACACCTTC.